This T cell receptor beta chain was observed in a study of beta chain features in type 1 diabetes. Findings and limits, study-wide: Possibly, sequencing cDNA over-represented cells that had high TCR expression levels.

Purities over 95% were achieved in all sorted populations. The CDR3 is 11 amino acids. The germline V and J ends were trimmed by 4 bases and 8 bases, with 9 bases remaining between them. Germline CDR1 is SGHRS and CDR2 is YFSETQ. Notes on this clone: No antigen is known for it.

Sequencing targeted expressed TCRB transcripts, as all isolated RNA had been reverse transcribed. The assay was immunoSEQ multiplex PCR, and TCRdb's table has in-frame clones only and misses some. The data hold 680,000 or so clones, with 15% observed a single time. V gene TRBV5-1 combines with J gene TRBJ1-2; D unclear. Sequencing input: naive CD4+ T cells from blood. This TCR was sampled from a man younger than 35 in good health. The CDR3 sequence is CASSEAKGYTF. The CDR3 DNA sequence: TGCGCCAGCAGCGAGGCGAAAGGCTACACCTTC.